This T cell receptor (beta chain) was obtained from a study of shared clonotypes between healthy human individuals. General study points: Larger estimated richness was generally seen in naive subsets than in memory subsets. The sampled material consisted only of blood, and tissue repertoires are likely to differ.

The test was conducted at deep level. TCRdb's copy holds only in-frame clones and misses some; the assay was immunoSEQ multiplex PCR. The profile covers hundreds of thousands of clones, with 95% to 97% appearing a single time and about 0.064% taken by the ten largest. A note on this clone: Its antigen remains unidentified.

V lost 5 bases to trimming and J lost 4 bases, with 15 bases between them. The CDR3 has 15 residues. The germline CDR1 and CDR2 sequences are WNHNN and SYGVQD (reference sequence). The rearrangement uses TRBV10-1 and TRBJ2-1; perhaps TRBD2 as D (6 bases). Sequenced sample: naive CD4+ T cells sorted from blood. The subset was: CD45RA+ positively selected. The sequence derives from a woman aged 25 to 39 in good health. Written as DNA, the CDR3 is TGCGCCAGCAGTCCCAACGACGGGGGTTACAATGAGCAGTTCTTC. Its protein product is CASSPNDGGYNEQFF.